This entry features one TCR beta chain sequence. The antigen remains unidentified. The data were obtained in a study of shared clonotypes between healthy human individuals. There were no recent acute infections or vaccinations among the donors, who were healthy HIV-negative adults. Broader study findings: Across a few donors, naive CD4 shared around 5%, naive CD8 more than 3%, memory CD4 roughly 2.4%, memory CD8 0.35% to 0.5%.

This CDR3 is built from 17 residues. The V gene's germline CDR1 is LNHDA and CDR2 SQIVND (reference sequence). V was clipped by 6 bases and J by 0 bases, with 18 bases between them. Original data processing: Because ImmunoSEQ provided only junction sequences with no quality scores, the filtering differed. TCRdb's copy holds only in-frame clones and misses some; the assay was immunoSEQ multiplex PCR. That table is the source of V, J and clone size, and D and trimming were worked out from the DNA. This table holds more than 400,000 clones, around 95% found once. The sequencing sample was made of naive CD4+ T cells sorted from blood. Subset denoted: CD45RA+ positively selected. The chain joins TRBV19 to TRBJ1-3, with D unresolved. This sequence originates from a woman aged 30 to 39 in good health. As DNA, the CDR3 is TGTGCCAGTAGGTCGAGGGCCAGCGTCGGCTCTGGAAACACCATATATTTT. Protein product: CASRSRASVGSGNTIYF.